The source of this T cell receptor (beta chain) is a study of shared clonotypes between healthy human individuals. The V gene lost 5 bases and the J gene lost 4 bases, with 17 bases spanning the gap. The CDR3 covers 15 residues. The germline gives CDR1 ENHRY, CDR2 SYGVKD. Naive CD8 isolation took CD45RO-negative cells positively selected for CCR7 and excluded terminally differentiated effector memory CD45RA+ cells. Per the original methods: ImmunoSEQ yielded junction-only sequences lacking quality scores, so filtering differed. The method was immunoSEQ multiplex PCR; TCRdb's version includes in-frame clones alone and lacks a portion of them. V, J and clone size reflect that table, while D and trimming were determined from the DNA. There are some 2,100,000 clones in the sample; 90% to 95% occur only once, and more than 1.5% lies in the top ten.

The specimen sequenced was naive CD8+ T cells from PBMCs. The clonotype comes from a man younger than 35 in good health. Some clones in this sample may be carry-over from other donors' samples. The chain joins TRBV10-3 to TRBJ2-5; D call uncertain. DNA of the CDR3: TGTGCCATCAGTCTGAAGGAAGCTTCCCGAGAGACCCAGTACTTC. This sequence encodes CAISLKEASRETQYF.